A selection of T cell receptor beta chains follows, all from one sample in a study of healthy donors' naive CD4 and CD8 T cells. TCRdb recomputed calls from the reads with MiXCR, one row per CDR3 protein. The data hold approximately 180,000 distinct CDR3 sequences, with around three quarters observed a single time. The specimen sequenced was naive CD4+ and CD8+ T cells sorted from blood, pooled from several donors. These TCRs come from a pool of human donors in good health; the sample pools cells from several healthy donors. Both conserved end residues are trimmed from each CDR3. Only some rows state a clone size, as once, few, many or a class for expanded clones.

clone_size	j_call	v_call	cdr3_aa
.	TRBJ2-7	TRBV6-5	ASSRLAENSYEQY
.	TRBJ1-6	TRBV12-3/TRBV12-4	ASSFSRDGSPLH
once	TRBJ2-1	TRBV2	ASSPRWDSEQF
.	TRBJ2-7	TRBV5-1	ASSLGQGLSYEQY
few	TRBJ1-1	TRBV6-5	ASSTTGTGGTEAF
.	TRBJ1-3	TRBV29-1	SVEKQDRTIY
.	TRBJ2-1	TRBV19	ASSNRNEQF
.	TRBJ2-1	TRBV14	ASSQGTSGGSWNEQF
.	TRBJ2-5	TRBV27	ASSPGLARQETQY
.	TRBJ2-7	TRBV6-2/TRBV6-3	ASGRVVRVGDEQY
.	TRBJ2-3	TRBV29-1	SVTGFSTDTQY
.	TRBJ2-7	TRBV12-3/TRBV12-4	ASSSPGGTSGYSYEQY
.	TRBJ1-2	TRBV7-2	ASSLAGRVNYGYT
.	TRBJ1-2	TRBV27	ASSGQGEYGYT
.	TRBJ2-5	TRBV29-1	SVVGTTRTVQETQY
.	TRBJ1-3	TRBV11-2	ASSPDRGYGNTIY
.	TRBJ1-5	TRBV19	ASKNRDSNQPQH
.	TRBJ1-3	TRBV19	ASSIDGGGSGNTIY
.	TRBJ2-3	TRBV19	ASSAGSGGADTQY
.	TRBJ2-3	TRBV6-5	ASSQQGTGTQY
.	TRBJ2-7	TRBV6-2/TRBV6-3	ASRASGPYYEQY
.	TRBJ2-1	TRBV7-8	ASSLGRQGWNEQF
few	TRBJ2-3	TRBV29-1	STSALYTRTQY
.	TRBJ2-7	TRBV27	ASSFGGEGSYYEQY
.	TRBJ2-7	TRBV6-2/TRBV6-3	ASSQLTGTASYEQY
.	TRBJ1-1	TRBV4-1	ASSLGQGPRNTEAF
.	TRBJ1-5	TRBV5-1	ASSLDSGSNQPQH
.	TRBJ1-3	TRBV30	AWGQGTGNTIY
.	TRBJ2-1	TRBV12-3/TRBV12-4	ASTAFDNNEQF
once	TRBJ1-5	TRBV19	ASSISAGRNQPQH
.	TRBJ2-3	TRBV30	AWSKGSTDTQY
.	TRBJ1-6	TRBV29-1	SARDRDNSPLH
.	TRBJ2-7	TRBV19	ASQSGQGPYEQY
.	TRBJ2-7	TRBV29-1	SVEESGVGSYEQY
.	TRBJ2-7	TRBV2	ASSDTLAYEQY
few	TRBJ2-5	TRBV5-6	ASSLGAVWETQY
.	TRBJ2-2	TRBV29-1	SAPGLAGELF
.	TRBJ2-3	TRBV29-1	SVEYPLGLAVTDTQY
.	TRBJ2-7	TRBV27	ASSSGLKSYEQY
few	TRBJ2-5	TRBV29-1	SVVELSGETQY
few	TRBJ2-7	TRBV5-6	ASSSESGYSYEQY
few	TRBJ1-1	TRBV30	AWSIQGFTEAF
.	TRBJ2-7	TRBV19	ASSPTGLTYEQY
.	TRBJ1-1	TRBV6-5	ASSYSAGGGNTEAF
few	TRBJ2-7	TRBV29-1	SIWTGGFYEQY
.	TRBJ2-3	TRBV27	ASSHGDTQY
.	TRBJ2-6	TRBV15	ATSRMGPGGANVLT
once	TRBJ2-7	TRBV27	ASSLSDTGSEQY
.	TRBJ2-6	TRBV2	ARYRAGANVLT
.	TRBJ1-1	TRBV29-1	SVEPDAGQAEAF
.	TRBJ2-1	TRBV19	ASSRSGRLNEQF
.	TRBJ2-1	TRBV24-1	ATSDFTSGRTNNEQF
once	TRBJ1-1	TRBV7-9	ASSFAGVNTEAF
.	TRBJ2-1	TRBV18	ASSPQTGANEQF
few	TRBJ1-6	TRBV27	ASSYRQGDSPLH
.	TRBJ1-5	TRBV6-1	ASSELGQARSPQH
.	TRBJ2-1	TRBV21-1	ASSKAGGLGGPIYNEQF
few	TRBJ2-6	TRBV29-1	SVESANSGANVLT
.	TRBJ2-3	TRBV29-1	SVGPSGPTDTQY